This T cell receptor (beta chain) was sequenced in a study of T cell responses to AZD1222 COVID-19 vaccine. The study, taken as a whole, reports: Sampled repertoires all dated from after the peak T cell response.

TCRdb keeps only in-frame clones here, not all; method: immunoSEQ multiplex PCR. Counted here are about 150,000 clones, 80% to 95% occurring once; the ten biggest clones make up over 1.5%. As concerns this clone: Its antigen is as yet unknown.

Trimming pared 3 bases from V and 8 bases from J, leaving 16 bases between. The germline gives CDR1 LNHDA, CDR2 SQIVND (reference sequence). CDR3 length: 14 residues. This TCR came from an adult in good health. V and J are TRBV19 and TRBJ1-2, with unresolved D. The sequencing used peripheral blood, collected on day 0 of AZD1222 vaccination. The DNA of the CDR3 is TGTGCCAGTAGTATTTCCGGGGAATCGGGAGGCTACACCTTC. Translated: CASSISGESGGYTF.